One and the same sample provided the 18 T cell receptor beta chains below, sequenced in a study of blood T cell repertoires in COVID-19. Sequencing was performed with immunoSEQ multiplex PCR; in TCRdb, only in-frame clones are kept and a portion is missing. The table has 150,000 to 200,000 clones, about 90% seen once; the top ten hold 10% to 11%. Material: peripheral blood. These receptors originate from a woman aged 55-69 years with COVID-19, enrolled during active disease.

This sequence joins TRBV20-1 and TRBJ2-1, with 9 bases identical to TRBD2. The V gene end was trimmed by 6 bases and the J gene end by 8 bases; junction bases not matched to a gene: 17. The germline CDR1 and CDR2 sequences are DFQATT and SNEGSKA (reference sequence). This CDR3 region has 16 residues. CDR3 protein: CSASSGSWIRVDEQFF. CDR3 nucleotide sequence: TGCAGTGCAAGTAGCGGGAGCTGGATACGGGTCGATGAGCAGTTCTTC.

This clone was counted only a few times. The chain uses TRBV6-2 or TRBV6-3 and TRBJ2-7; 9 bases map to TRBD2. V dropped 5 bases and J dropped 3; count of bases not matched to a gene: 14. The germline gives CDR1 MNHEY, CDR2 SVGEGT. This CDR3 contains 17 residues. This CDR3 reads CASSSAASGRFVYEQYF. The CDR3 coding sequence is TGTGCCAGCAGTAGCGCGGCCAGCGGGAGGTTCGTCTACGAGCAGTACTTC.

The chain is built from TRBV5-1 and TRBJ1-1; no definite D call. V was shortened by 1 base and J by 5 bases, with 12 bases between the two germline ends. This CDR3 spans 14 amino acids. Germline CDR1 is SGHRS and CDR2 is YFSETQ. The CDR3 spells CASSLFRGGTEAFF. CDR3 nucleotides: TGCGCCAGCAGCTTGTTTCGGGGAGGGACTGAAGCTTTCTTT.

This chain links TRBV3-1 (or the pseudogene TRBV3-2) with TRBJ1-6; 7 bases agree with TRBD1. Trimming removed 3 bases from V and 8 bases from J; junction bases left unmatched: 4. Per germline, CDR1 LGHDT and CDR2 YNNKEL (reference sequence). The CDR3 is made up of 14 amino acids. As DNA, the CDR3 is TGTGCCAGCAGCCAGATCCAGGGGGATTCACCCCTCCACTTT. It specifies CASSQIQGDSPLHF.

The V gene is TRBV24-1, the J gene TRBJ2-7; 9 nucleotides agree with TRBD1. Germline V lookup: CDR1 KGHDR, CDR2 SFDVKD. With 4 bases clipped from V and 5 bases from J, the junction kept 17 bases outside the gene matches. This CDR3 contains 18 residues. CDR3 bases: TGTGCCACCAGTGACCGAAACCTCCGGGACAGGGCGGACCACGAGCAGTACTTC. Its protein product is CATSDRNLRDRADHEQYF.

The chain employs TRBV4-2 and TRBJ2-5; 10 bases are shared with TRBD2. Trimming took 2 bases from V and 5 from J; bases not matched to a gene: 5. The CDR3 sequence is 15 residues long. Germline V gives CDR1 LGHNA, CDR2 YNFKEQ. CDR3 nucleotides: TGTGCCAGCAGCCAAAGAGCGGGAGGGTGGGAGACCCAGTACTTC. This codes for CASSQRAGGWETQYF.

The rearrangement uses TRBV29-1 and TRBJ1-1; D is unresolved. Between the trimmed V and J ends, which lost 6 bases and 1 base, there was a span of 15 bases. Germline lookup yields CDR1 SQVTM and CDR2 ANQGSEA. The CDR3 is 14 residues long. In DNA, the CDR3 is TGCAGCGTCGATAGTGGCGGATGGAACACTGAAGCTTTCTTT. It codes for CSVDSGGWNTEAFF.

V is TRBV7-3 and J is TRBJ2-3, with D tentatively TRBD2 (5 bases). The V gene lost 1 base and the J gene lost 6 bases, with 14 bases spanning the gap. Germline CDR1 reads SGHTA; CDR2 reads FQGTGA. This CDR3 is built from 15 residues. As DNA, the CDR3 is TGTGCCAGCAGCTTAAACCCCCGGGGAGAGGATACGCAGTATTTT. This sequence encodes CASSLNPRGEDTQYF.

DNA of the CDR3: TGTGCCAGTAGTACCGGACAGAACACCGGGGAGCTGTTTTTT. Protein: CASSTGQNTGELFF. This chain joins TRBV19 and TRBJ2-2; a possible D gene is TRBD1 (5 bases). This CDR3 comprises 14 residues. Trimming took 4 bases from V and 1 from J, leaving 7 bases between them. CDR1 and CDR2 (germline): LNHDA, SQIVND (reference sequence).

The rearrangement links TRBV29-1 to TRBJ1-6; TRBD1 matches at 7 bases. This CDR3 region has 14 residues. Germline V gives CDR1 SQVTM, CDR2 ANQGSEA. V lost 7 bases to trimming and J lost 7 bases; unmatched junction nucleotides: 10. The CDR3 loop reads CSAKGAGGNSPLHF. Written as DNA, the CDR3 is TGCAGCGCTAAGGGGGCAGGAGGGAATTCACCCCTCCACTTT.

This chain joins TRBV7-8 and TRBJ2-2; TRBD2 matches at 9 bases. The CDR3 runs to 16 residues. J was trimmed by 5 bases and V by 8 bases; bases with no gene match: 12. In germline, CDR1 is SGHVS, CDR2 FQNEAQ. CDR3 amino acids: CASQALVAGVTGELFF. CDR3 nucleotide sequence: TGTGCCAGCCAAGCTTTGGTAGCGGGAGTTACCGGGGAGCTGTTTTTT.

The gene calls are TRBV18 and TRBJ1-5; maybe TRBD1 (6 bases). Germline assignment: CDR1 KGHSH and CDR2 LQKENI. CDR3 size: 16 residues. V was shortened by 4 bases and J by 0 bases, with 13 bases between the two germline ends. CDR3 amino acids: CASSRVRQDSNQPQHF. The CDR3 DNA sequence: TGTGCCAGCTCACGGGTCAGACAGGATAGCAATCAGCCCCAGCATTTT.

The CDR3 DNA follows: TGTGCCACCAGCAGAGGGGGCAGGCGTGAAAAACTGTTTTTT. Protein product: CATSRGGRREKLFF. The rearrangement links TRBV15 to TRBJ1-4, with D possibly TRBD1 on 5 matching bases. The CDR3 runs to 14 residues. V was pared by 1 base and J by 7 bases, with 10 bases between. Germline V lookup: CDR1 LNHNV, CDR2 YYDKDF (reference sequence).

The J gene is TRBJ1-1, the V gene TRBV6-6, with 9 bases that match TRBD1. The germline V gene has CDR1 MNHNY and CDR2 SVGAGI (reference sequence). J was trimmed by 11 bases and V by 6 bases; bases with no gene match: 13. This CDR3 contains 14 residues. The CDR3 sequence: CASSSQGARGGAFF. The CDR3 bases are TGTGCCAGCAGCTCACAGGGGGCGCGCGGTGGGGCTTTCTTT.

The rearrangement links TRBV4-3 to TRBJ1-1, with D unclear. The CDR3 runs 15 residues. From germline, CDR1 is LGHNA and CDR2 YSLEER. V was shortened by 0 bases and J by 0 bases, with 8 bases between the two germline ends. The CDR3 DNA reads as TGCGCCAGCAGCCAAGATTACGGGGTGAACACTGAAGCTTTCTTT. As protein: CASSQDYGVNTEAFF.

The rearrangement joins TRBV30 to TRBJ2-7; TRBD2 matches at 12 bases. Per the germline V gene, CDR1 is GTSNPN and CDR2 is SVGIG (reference sequence). The CDR3 contains 14 residues. V was clipped by 5 bases and J by 5 bases; unmatched bases: 7. This CDR3 reads CAWSLTSGSHEQYF. In DNA form, the CDR3 reads TGTGCCTGGTCACTGACTAGCGGGAGCCACGAGCAGTACTTC.

Only one count was recorded for this clone. The chain employs TRBV4-1 and TRBJ1-5; weak D call: TRBD1 (6 bases). CDR1 and CDR2 (germline): MGHRA, YSYEKL. Trimming removed 1 base at V and 1 base at J, with 11 bases between. The CDR3 is made up of 16 amino acids. The CDR3 nucleotides are TGCGCCAGCAGCCAAGGGACAGTTTTGAGCAATCAGCCCCAGCATTTT. Protein product: CASSQGTVLSNQPQHF.

The CDR3 DNA is TGTGCCAGTAGTATAAGACCGGGACAATCCTACGAGCAGTACTTC. It yields the protein CASSIRPGQSYEQYF. The genes are TRBV19 and TRBJ2-7; D might be TRBD1 (6 bases). Germline lookup yields CDR1 LNHDA and CDR2 SQIVND (reference sequence). The CDR3 covers 15 residues. Trimming pared 2 bases from V and 1 base from J, leaving 12 bases between.